The 22 T cell receptor beta chains in this list originate from one sample, sequenced in a study of T-cell reconstitution after alpha-beta-depleted transplantation in children. Unique molecular identifiers featured in how the TCRbeta library was prepared. From the PCR reads, TCRdb called clonotypes with MiXCR, one entry per CDR3 protein. Among 600,000 or so distinct CDR3 sequences listed, roughly 23% were seen once. The input for sequencing was PBMCs, mostly from graft donor cells, taken 360 days after TCRalphabeta/CD19-depleted stem cell transplant. Receptors were obtained from a boy in the first two years of life who had a stem cell transplant for acute myeloid leukemia, so the T cells may come from the graft donor.

This clonotype came up a few times. The chain combines TRBV15 with TRBJ2-3; no clear D gene. This CDR3 is built from 13 residues. Looked up from germline, CDR1 is LNHNV and CDR2 is YYDKDF (reference sequence). The V end lost 2 bases, the J end lost 4 bases, and 7 bases lay between the germline ends. In nucleotides, the CDR3 is TGTGCCACCAGCAGACGAGAAGCAGATACGCAGTATTTT. This encodes CATSRREADTQYF.

This clonotype was recorded at least ten times. The chain employs TRBV7-2 and TRBJ2-3, with D possibly being TRBD2 (7 bases). CDR1 is SGHTA and CDR2 is FQGNSA in the germline V gene. This CDR3 has 13 residues. V was trimmed by 4 bases and J by 6 bases, leaving 11 bases between them. CDR3 sequence: CASSWGGVDTQYF. In DNA form, the CDR3 reads TGTGCCAGCAGCTGGGGGGGCGTGGATACGCAGTATTTT.

The sample holds a few counts of this clonotype. J is TRBJ2-5 and V is TRBV20-1; perhaps TRBD1 as D (6 bases). Deletions cut 2 bases from V and 4 bases from J, with 11 bases between. This CDR3 contains 13 residues. Germline lookup yields CDR1 DFQATT and CDR2 SNEGSKA (reference sequence). In nucleotides, the CDR3 is TGCAGTGCTAGATCCCTAGGGGGAGAGACCCAGTACTTC. Translated: CSARSLGGETQYF.

This clonotype was seen at least ten times. V is TRBV5-1 and J is TRBJ2-6; D is undetermined. Germline CDR1 SGHRS, CDR2 YFSETQ. Trimming cost V 5 bases and J 0 bases, with 9 bases left between them. This CDR3 is 15 amino acids long. CDR3 bases: TGCGCCAGCAGAGGAGACGTCTCTGGGGCCAACGTCCTGACTTTC. This translates into CASRGDVSGANVLTF.

There are many counts of this clonotype. The chain uses TRBV7-2 and TRBJ2-2; unclear D gene. The CDR3 consists of 13 residues. V was trimmed by 5 bases and J by 5 bases, leaving 9 bases between them. Germline loops: CDR1 SGHTA, CDR2 FQGNSA. CDR3 nucleotide sequence: TGTGCCAGCAGCAGACACCTGACCGGGGAGCTGTTTTTT. Its protein is CASSRHLTGELFF.

This chain links TRBV29-1 with TRBJ1-1; D remains ambiguous. Trimming shortened V by 8 bases and J by 8 bases, and 15 bases separated the two germline ends. Germline V gives CDR1 SQVTM, CDR2 ANQGSEA. The CDR3 covers 11 residues. CDR3 DNA sequence: TGCAGCTGTAAGGGAACCTTCGAAGCTTTCTTT. This encodes CSCKGTFEAFF.

This clonotype was recorded at least ten times. This chain connects TRBV29-1 to TRBJ2-7, with D perhaps TRBD1 (6 bases). The CDR3 extends over 13 amino acids. Germline loops: CDR1 SQVTM, CDR2 ANQGSEA. Trimming took 6 bases from V and 0 from J, leaving 12 bases between them. CDR3 nucleotides: TGCAGCGTCGAGGACAGTGTCTCCTACGAGCAGTACTTC. It encodes CSVEDSVSYEQYF.

This clonotype was detected ten times or more. The J gene is TRBJ1-3, the V gene TRBV10-3; 8 bases fit TRBD1. V lost 4 bases, J lost 3 bases, and 2 bases stayed unmatched. Germline CDR1 ENHRY, CDR2 SYGVKD. The CDR3 spans 14 residues. The CDR3 coding sequence is TGTGCCATCAGTGGGACAGGGTTTGGAAACACCATATATTTT. This codes for CAISGTGFGNTIYF.

There are many counts of this clonotype. The rearrangement links TRBV9 to TRBJ2-3, with 8 bases fitting TRBD2. CDR3 length equals 15 residues. J gave up 0 bases and V 2 bases, and 2 bases lay outside the gene matches. Germline loops: CDR1 SGDLS, CDR2 YYNGEE. CDR3 DNA: TGTGCCAGCAGCGTCCCTAGCGGGAGCACAGATACGCAGTATTTT. Translating it yields CASSVPSGSTDTQYF. The full variable domain, rest sourced from reference TRBV9 and TRBJ2-3, is DSGVTQTPKHLITATGQRVTLRCSPRSGDLSVYWYQQSLDQGLQFLIQYYNGEERAKGNILERFSAQQFPDLHSELNLSSLELGDSALYFCASSVPSGSTDTQYFGPGTRLTVL.

This chain joins TRBV28 and TRBJ1-6; D call uncertain. Germline lookup yields CDR1 MDHEN and CDR2 SYDVKM. This CDR3 region has 14 residues. Trimming shortened V by 6 bases and J by 2 bases, and 8 bases separated the two germline ends. Written as DNA, the CDR3 is TGTGCCAGCAGCCCCCCCACCTATAATTCACCCCTCCACTTT. Translated: CASSPPTYNSPLHF.

This clonotype has a handful of counts. The rearrangement links TRBV7-2 to TRBJ1-2; 7 nucleotides line up with TRBD1. The CDR3 contains 15 residues. J lost 4 bases, V lost 4 bases, and 9 bases had no gene match. In germline, CDR1 is SGHTA, CDR2 FQGNSA. The CDR3 DNA is TGTGCCAGCAGCTCATCTGACAGGGTCCTCTATGGCTACACCTTC. It codes for CASSSSDRVLYGYTF.

This clonotype was observed many times. J is TRBJ1-1 and V is TRBV5-1; D possibly corresponds to TRBD1 (6 bases). Germline-derived CDR1 and CDR2 are SGHRS and YFSETQ. The ends were cut back, 0 bases at V and 1 base at J, with 10 bases in the middle. The CDR3 runs to 15 residues. The CDR3 DNA sequence: TGCGCCAGCAGCTTGGCCCCGGGACAGAACACTGAAGCTTTCTTT. Translated, it gives CASSLAPGQNTEAFF. The variable domain in full, completed from reference TRBV5-1 and TRBJ1-1, reads KAGVTQTPRYLIKTRGQQVTLSCSPISGHRSVSWYQQTPGQGLQFLFEYFSETQRNKGNFPGRFSGRQFSNSRSEMNVSTLELGDSALYLCASSLAPGQNTEAFFGQGTRLTVV.

This clonotype was recorded many times. One end of the junction is discordant with germline, which a read error may explain. The gene calls are TRBV11-1 and TRBJ2-5, with D possibly being TRBD2 (5 bases). The V gene's germline CDR1 is SGHAT and CDR2 FQDESV (reference sequence). This CDR3 spans 16 amino acids. The CDR3 DNA reads as TGTGCCAGCACCTTAGGAGGCTCGGCTAGCCGGGAGACCCAGTACTTC. Translated, it gives CASTLGGSASRETQYF.

This clonotype was detected a few times. J is TRBJ2-1 and V is TRBV9; perhaps TRBD1 as D (5 bases). Trimming took 0 bases from V and 6 from J, leaving 10 bases between them. The CDR3 covers 14 residues. CDR1 is SGDLS and CDR2 is YYNGEE in the germline V gene. The CDR3 loop is CASSVGRQPNEQFF. The CDR3 bases are TGTGCCAGCAGCGTAGGGCGACAGCCCAATGAGCAGTTCTTC.

This clonotype was seen ten or more times. The chain recombines TRBV18 with TRBJ1-1, with a tentative D call TRBD1 (6 bases). Trimming stripped 3 bases from V and 0 bases from J, with 14 bases between. Germline lookup yields CDR1 KGHSH and CDR2 LQKENI. The length of the CDR3 is 16 residues. CDR3 residues: CASSPGRGGMNTEAFF. The DNA for the CDR3 is TGTGCCAGCTCACCCGGCAGGGGCGGCATGAACACTGAAGCTTTCTTT. Full variable domain (rest looked up from reference TRBV18 and TRBJ1-1): NAGVMQNPRHLVRRRGQEARLRCSPMKGHSHVYWYRQLPEEGLKFMVYLQKENIIDESGMPKERFSAEFPKEGPSILRIQQVVRGDSAAYFCASSPGRGGMNTEAFFGQGTRLTVV.

The rearrangement uses TRBV10-2 and TRBJ1-2; 7 bases line up with TRBD1. Germline loops: CDR1 WSHSY, CDR2 SAAADI. The CDR3 sequence is 16 residues long. V trimming: 6 bases; J trimming: 4 bases; junction bases outside the gene matches: 14. The CDR3 protein is CASRDGRTGDGYGYTF. CDR3 bases: TGCGCCAGCAGAGATGGGAGAACAGGGGACGGCTATGGCTACACCTTC.

The rearrangement joins TRBV25-1 to TRBJ2-7, with D hard to call. Per germline, CDR1 MGHDK and CDR2 SYGVNS. V dropped 4 bases and J dropped 2 bases, with 3 bases sitting between them. The CDR3 is made up of 11 amino acids. For the CDR3, the DNA is TGTGCCAGCAGTGGCGCCTACGAGCAGTACTTC. It yields the protein CASSGAYEQYF.

This clonotype was seen at least ten times. This chain connects TRBV20-1 to TRBJ1-6, with 7 bases identical to TRBD1. Germline CDR1 is DFQATT and CDR2 is SNEGSKA (reference sequence). The CDR3 totals 13 residues. V shed 8 bases and J 6 bases; nucleotides not matched to a gene: 7. The CDR3 spells CSTTGQFNSPLHF. For the CDR3, the DNA is TGCAGTACTACGGGACAGTTTAATTCACCCCTCCACTTT.

The CDR3 reads CSAPRGTHTSTYNEQFF. CDR3 nucleotides: TGCAGCGCACCCCGAGGGACTCACACATCAACTTACAATGAGCAGTTCTTC. The chain is built from TRBV29-1 and TRBJ2-1, with a weak D call TRBD2 (6 bases). V lost 7 bases and J 4 bases, leaving 26 bases between the germline ends. CDR1 is SQVTM and CDR2 is ANQGSEA in the germline V gene. There are 17 residues in the CDR3.

V usage is TRBV13 and J usage is TRBJ2-3, with 8 bases aligning to TRBD2. This CDR3 comprises 15 residues. The V and J ends lost 5 bases and 2 bases, in that order; junction bases with no gene match: 6. From germline, CDR1 is PRHDT and CDR2 FYEKMQ (reference sequence). CDR3 region: CASSPREGDTDTQYF. As DNA, the CDR3 is TGTGCCAGCAGCCCTCGGGAGGGGGACACAGATACGCAGTATTTT. Together with reference TRBV13 and TRBJ2-3, the CDR3 gives the full variable domain: AAGVIQSPRHLIKEKRETATLKCYPIPRHDTVYWYQQGPGQDPQFLISFYEKMQSDKGSIPDRFSAQQFSDYHSELNMSSLELGDSALYFCASSPREGDTDTQYFGPGTRLTVL.

The chain combines TRBV7-6 with TRBJ2-3, with 9 bases lining up with TRBD2. Germline V lookup: CDR1 SGHVS, CDR2 FNYEAQ. The ends lost 2 bases at V and 6 bases at J; junction bases unmatched: 12. This CDR3 has 17 residues. CDR3 bases: TGTGCCAGCAGCTTACTTACCTTGCGGGGGGGCGCTGATACGCAGTATTTT. It yields the protein CASSLLTLRGGADTQYF.

The V and J genes are TRBV6-1 and TRBJ1-6; D uncertain. From germline, CDR1 is MNHNS and CDR2 SASEGT. The CDR3 runs 17 residues. V shed 2 bases and J shed 6 bases, with 17 bases lying between them. The CDR3 DNA reads TGTGCCAGCAGTGAACGGGGTCGGAATTTCGGTAATTCACCCCTCCACTTT. As protein: CASSERGRNFGNSPLHF.